The clone carrying this T cell receptor (beta chain) was counted ten times or more. Its specificity is unknown. The sequenced fragment ends 3 residues before the CDR3 boundary, so the rest is inferred from the germline J gene. Each donor provided roughly 5 to 8 ml of heparinized whole blood. Germline values: CDR1 SGHDT, CDR2 YYEEEE. Trimming took 0 bases from V and 7 from J, leaving 14 bases between them. The CDR3 runs 15 residues. This entry is derived from a study of T cell clonality in common variable immunodeficiency. Measured with immunoSEQ multiplex PCR; TCRdb has only the in-frame clones, and not every one. Observed are tens of thousands of clones, no singletons, with the top ten taking over 8%. The study's findings and limits: The cause of increased CVID clonality remains unclear without subpopulation sequencing. CVID subjects shared fewer TCRbeta clones than healthy controls did. Common variable immunodeficiency TCR beta sequences reportedly had fewer deletions and N-nucleotide insertions.

This chain links TRBV5-6 with TRBJ2-1, with D perhaps TRBD2 (6 bases). This TCR came from a person between 18 and 75 years old in good health. Sample: peripheral blood mononuclear cells. CDR3 region: CASSLERERWNEQFF. CDR3 bases read: TGTGCCAGCAGCTTGGAACGGGAGCGGTGGAATGAG.